This T cell receptor beta chain was identified during a study of T cell responses to AZD1222 COVID-19 vaccine. Across the whole study: Second doses that came at about 4 or about 12 weeks were put together. Study outcomes and limitations: Samples come after the peak T cell response, not at day 14. At baseline, just five or six AZD1222 recipients tested seropositive.

Clones were read by immunoSEQ multiplex PCR, and TCRdb kept only the in-frame ones, dropping some. The repertoire has about 140,000 clones, roughly 89% of them found once; the top ten carry under 2%. The CDR3 runs to 16 residues. Germline lookup yields CDR1 MNHEY and CDR2 SVGAGI. V gave up 1 base and J gave up 5 bases, with 16 bases separating them. On this clone itself: Antigen unknown.

The sequence derives from an adult in good health. This chain links TRBV6-5 with TRBJ2-3, with D perhaps TRBD1 (6 bases). The sequencing used peripheral blood, collected on day 0 of AZD1222 vaccination. The CDR3 bases are TGTGCCAGCAGTTACTGGGAGAGGGGGTTTCGAGATACGCAGTATTTT. Amino acid sequence: CASSYWERGFRDTQYF.